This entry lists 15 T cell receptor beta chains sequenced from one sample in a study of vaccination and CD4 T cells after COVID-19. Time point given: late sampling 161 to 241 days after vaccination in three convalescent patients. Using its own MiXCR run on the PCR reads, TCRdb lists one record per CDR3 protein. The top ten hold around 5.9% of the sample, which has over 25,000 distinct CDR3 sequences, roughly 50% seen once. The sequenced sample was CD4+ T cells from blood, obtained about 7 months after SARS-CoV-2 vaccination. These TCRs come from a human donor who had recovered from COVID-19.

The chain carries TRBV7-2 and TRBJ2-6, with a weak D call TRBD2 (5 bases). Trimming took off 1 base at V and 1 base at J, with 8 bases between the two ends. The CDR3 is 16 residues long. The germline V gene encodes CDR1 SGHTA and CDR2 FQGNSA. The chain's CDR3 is CASSLGAGSGANVLTF. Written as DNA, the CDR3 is TGTGCCAGCAGCTTAGGGGCGGGTTCTGGGGCCAACGTCCTGACTTTC.

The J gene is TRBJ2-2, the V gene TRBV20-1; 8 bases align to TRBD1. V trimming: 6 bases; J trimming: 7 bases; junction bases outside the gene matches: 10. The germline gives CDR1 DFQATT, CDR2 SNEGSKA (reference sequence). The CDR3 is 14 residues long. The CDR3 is CSASRQGPGGELFF. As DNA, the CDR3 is TGCAGTGCAAGCCGACAGGGGCCGGGCGGGGAGCTGTTTTTT.

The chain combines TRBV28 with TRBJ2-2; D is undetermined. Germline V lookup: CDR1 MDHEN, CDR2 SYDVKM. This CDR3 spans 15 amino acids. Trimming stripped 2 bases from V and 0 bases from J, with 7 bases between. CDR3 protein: CASSLRLANTGELFF. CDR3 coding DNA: TGTGCCAGCAGTTTACGGCTAGCGAACACCGGGGAGCTGTTTTTT.

The CDR3: CASSLSNGGATEAFF. The CDR3 DNA is TGTGCCAGCAGCCTCTCCAATGGGGGGGCAACTGAAGCTTTCTTT. This chain joins TRBV27 and TRBJ1-1; weak D call: TRBD1 (6 bases). Germline CDR1 is MNHEY and CDR2 is SMNVEV (reference sequence). The germline V and J ends were trimmed by 6 bases and 5 bases, with 19 bases remaining between them. The CDR3 extends over 15 amino acids.

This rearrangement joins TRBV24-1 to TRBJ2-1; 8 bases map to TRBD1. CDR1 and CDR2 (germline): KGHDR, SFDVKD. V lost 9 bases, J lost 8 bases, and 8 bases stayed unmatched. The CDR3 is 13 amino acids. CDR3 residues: CATGGPDRDEQFF. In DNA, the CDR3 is TGTGCCACCGGGGGCCCGGACAGGGATGAGCAGTTCTTC.

CDR3 coding DNA: TGTGCCAGCAGCCCCGGGACTAGCGTCGTCGAGCAGTACTTC. It codes for CASSPGTSVVEQYF. This sequence joins TRBV7-2 and TRBJ2-7; 10 nucleotides align to TRBD2. Germline loops: CDR1 SGHTA, CDR2 FQGNSA. The trim removed 5 bases at V and 6 bases at J, leaving 7 bases unmatched. This CDR3 region has 14 residues. Full variable domain (outside the CDR3, taken from reference TRBV7-2 and TRBJ2-7): GAGVSQSPSNKVTEKGKDVELRCDPISGHTALYWYRQSLGQGLEFLIYFQGNSAPDKSGLPSDRFSAERTGGSVSTLTIQRTQQEDSAVYLCASSPGTSVVEQYFGPGTRLTVT.

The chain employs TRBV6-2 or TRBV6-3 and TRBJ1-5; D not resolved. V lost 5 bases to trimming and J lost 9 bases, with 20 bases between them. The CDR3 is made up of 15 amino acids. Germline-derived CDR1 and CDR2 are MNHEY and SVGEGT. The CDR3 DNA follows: TGTGCCAGCAGTGACAATAGACCGGACGTGTGGCCCCAGCATTTT. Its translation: CASSDNRPDVWPQHF.

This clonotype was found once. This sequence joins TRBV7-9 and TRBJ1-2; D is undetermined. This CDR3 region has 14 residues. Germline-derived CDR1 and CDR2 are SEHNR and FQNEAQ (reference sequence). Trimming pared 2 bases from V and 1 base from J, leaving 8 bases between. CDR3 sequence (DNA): TGTGCCAGCAGCTTAAGGCCGGATAACTATGGCTACACCTTC. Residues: CASSLRPDNYGYTF. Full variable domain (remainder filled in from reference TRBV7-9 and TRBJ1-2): DTGVSQNPRHKITKRGQNVTFRCDPISEHNRLYWYRQTLGQGPEFLTYFQNEAQLEKSRLLSDRFSAERPKGSFSTLEIQRTEQGDSAMYLCASSLRPDNYGYTFGSGTRLTVV.

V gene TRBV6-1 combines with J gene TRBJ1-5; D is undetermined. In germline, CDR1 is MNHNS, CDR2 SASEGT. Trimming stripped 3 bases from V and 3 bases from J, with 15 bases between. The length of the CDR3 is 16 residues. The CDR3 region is CASSDDPYRINQPQHF. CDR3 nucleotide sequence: TGTGCCAGCAGTGACGATCCGTATCGGATCAATCAGCCCCAGCATTTT.

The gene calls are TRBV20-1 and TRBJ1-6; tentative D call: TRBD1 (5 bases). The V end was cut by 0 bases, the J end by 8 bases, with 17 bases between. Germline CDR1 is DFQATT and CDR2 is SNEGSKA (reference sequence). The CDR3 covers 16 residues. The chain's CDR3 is CSARDPASGDHSPLHF. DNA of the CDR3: TGCAGTGCTAGAGATCCAGCGTCGGGGGACCATTCACCCCTCCACTTT.

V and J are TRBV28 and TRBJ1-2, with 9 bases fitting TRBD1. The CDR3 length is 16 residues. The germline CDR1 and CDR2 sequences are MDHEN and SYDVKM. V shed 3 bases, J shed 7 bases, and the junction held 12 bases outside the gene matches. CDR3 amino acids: CASSLRPGTGIAGYTF. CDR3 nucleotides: TGTGCCAGCAGTTTGCGACCAGGGACAGGGATTGCTGGCTACACCTTC.

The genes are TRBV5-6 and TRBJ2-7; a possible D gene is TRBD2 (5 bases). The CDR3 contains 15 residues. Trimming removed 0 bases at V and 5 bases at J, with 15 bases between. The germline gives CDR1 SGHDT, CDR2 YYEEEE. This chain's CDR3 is CASSLELGVGNEQYF. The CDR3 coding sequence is TGTGCCAGCAGCTTGGAACTCGGGGTCGGGAACGAGCAGTACTTC. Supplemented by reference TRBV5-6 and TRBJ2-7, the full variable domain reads DAGVTQSPTHLIKTRGQQVTLRCSPKSGHDTVSWYQQALGQGPQFIFQYYEEEERQRGNFPDRFSGHQFPNYSSELNVNALLLGDSALYLCASSLELGVGNEQYFGPGTRLTVT.

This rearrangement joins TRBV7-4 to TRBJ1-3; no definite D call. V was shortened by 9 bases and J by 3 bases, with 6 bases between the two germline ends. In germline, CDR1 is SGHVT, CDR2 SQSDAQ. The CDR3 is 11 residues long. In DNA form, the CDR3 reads TGTGCCAGGGGGAATGGAAACACCATATATTTT. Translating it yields CARGNGNTIYF.

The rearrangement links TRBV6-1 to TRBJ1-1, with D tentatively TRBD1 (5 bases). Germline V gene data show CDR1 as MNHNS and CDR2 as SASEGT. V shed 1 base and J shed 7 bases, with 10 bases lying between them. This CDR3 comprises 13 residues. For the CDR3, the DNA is TGTGCCAGCAGTGAAGGGACATATCTTGAAGCTTTCTTT. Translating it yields CASSEGTYLEAFF.

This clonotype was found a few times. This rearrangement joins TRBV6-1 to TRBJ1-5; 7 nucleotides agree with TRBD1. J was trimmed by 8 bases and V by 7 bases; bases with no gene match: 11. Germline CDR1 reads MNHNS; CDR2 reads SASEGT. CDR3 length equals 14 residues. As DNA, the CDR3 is TGTGCCAGCATACTAGAACCAGGGGGAAAGCCCCAGCATTTT. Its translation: CASILEPGGKPQHF.